This T cell receptor beta chain was obtained from a study of blood T cell repertoires in COVID-19. Study context: PBMCs, B-cell-depleted T cells, or T cells were the source of the cDNA or gDNA that made up the material.

Trimming pared 4 bases from V and 7 bases from J, leaving 10 bases between. Germline V CDR1 and CDR2: SGHTA, FQGTGA. This CDR3 spans 12 amino acids. This clone was observed a handful of times. In the original analysis: Cell counts per sample came from amplifying reference gene primers. Clones were read by immunoSEQ multiplex PCR, and TCRdb kept only the in-frame ones, dropping some. V and J calls and clone size follow that table, whereas D and trimming were derived from the DNA. This table has some 110,000 clones, over 70% appearing once. The chain links TRBV7-3 to TRBJ1-2; D gene ambiguous. The sample consisted of peripheral blood. This TCR was recovered from a woman aged 70-85 years with acute or convalescent COVID-19. The CDR3 protein is CASSSGFGGYTF. CDR3 nucleotide sequence: TGTGCCAGCAGCTCCGGTTTCGGTGGCTACACCTTC.